The sequence of this T cell receptor beta chain was determined in a study of blood T cells in healthy people across ages. Alongside a J-beta primer mix, a sample-barcoded 5' primer served in a second PCR lasting roughly 6 to 11 cycles. MiXCR, run by TCRdb on the 5' RACE reads, gives a single entry per CDR3 protein. Among 1.4 million to 1.5 million distinct CDR3 sequences listed, approximately 40% were seen once. This CDR3 region has 19 residues. The V end was cut by 5 bases, the J end by 3 bases, with 27 bases between. The germline gives CDR1 SGHVS, CDR2 FNYEAQ. Study results and caveats: The fall in TCR beta diversity per million T cells was roughly linear with age. Reliance upon unsorted PBMCs precluded definitive naive versus antigen-experienced comparison.

Only a few counts were recorded for this clonotype. The target antigen is unknown. Sample donors were healthy Caucasian individuals that came from Russia, aged roughly 6 to 100. The chain links TRBV7-6 to TRBJ2-3, with TRBD2 as a possible D gene (6 bases). The source is a woman aged 18 to 35 in good health. The sequenced sample was blood. CDR3 nucleotides: TGTGCCAGCAGCCAGATAGGGGCTTTAGCGGCCATGGGGACAGATACGCAGTATTTT. Translating gives CASSQIGALAAMGTDTQYF.